The 15 T cell receptor beta chains in this list originate from one sample, sequenced in a study of blood T cells in healthy people across ages (dated by TCRdb to about 2015). Libraries came from 5' RACE. The reads were generated on an Illumina HiSeq 2500. A second PCR of about 6 to 12 cycles was run with a J-beta primer mix and a sample-barcoded 5' primer. The raw public reads went through TCRdb reprocessing: fastp at Q25, MiXCR clone calling, in-frame beta chains kept. Merged by CDR3 protein, the rows form single entries marked with the most common genes and DNA. This sample gives about 580,000 distinct CDR3 sequences in total; more than 45% of them show up just once. In total, the top ten clones hold 20% to 25% of the sample. Input material: blood. Receptor source: a man older than 75 in good health.

For this clonotype: The junction departs from the called germline gene at one end, perhaps through a read error. J is TRBJ2-7 and V is TRBV7-2; D may be TRBD2 (6 bases). This CDR3 has 14 residues. Per germline, CDR1 SGHTA and CDR2 FQGNSA. In nucleotides, the CDR3 is TGTGTCAGCAGCTTAGCACCGGGAGACTACGAGCAGTACTTC. Protein: CVSSLAPGDYEQYF.

The chain's CDR3 is CASSLAVSGGIDEQFF. The CDR3 bases are TGCGCCAGCAGCTTGGCCGTTAGCGGGGGGATCGATGAGCAGTTCTTC. The chain is built from TRBV5-1 and TRBJ2-1; 10 positions agree with TRBD2. Germline V gene lookup returns CDR1 SGHRS and CDR2 YFSETQ. This CDR3 has 16 residues. The ends lost 0 bases at V and 8 bases at J; junction bases unmatched: 8.

The chain is built from TRBV5-1 and TRBJ2-2; 10 bases agree with TRBD2. Per the germline V gene, CDR1 is SGHRS and CDR2 is YFSETQ. The ends lost 1 base at V and 1 base at J; junction bases unmatched: 7. CDR3 length: 18 amino acids. The CDR3: CASSLSLAGEGNTGELFF. In DNA form, the CDR3 reads TGCGCCAGCAGCTTGAGTCTAGCGGGAGAAGGGAACACCGGGGAGCTGTTTTTT.

A few counts support this clonotype. V gene TRBV7-2 combines with J gene TRBJ1-2; tentatively, D is TRBD1 (5 bases). V was cut by 4 bases and J by 4 bases, with 25 bases left in between. Per the germline V gene, CDR1 is SGHTA and CDR2 is FQGNSA. CDR3 length equals 18 residues. CDR3 residues: CASSSSVGGSPSFYGYTF. CDR3 DNA sequence: TGTGCCAGCAGCTCATCCGTGGGGGGGAGTCCTAGTTTCTATGGCTACACCTTC. Supplemented by reference TRBV7-2 and TRBJ1-2, the full variable domain reads GAGVSQSPSNKVTEKGKDVELRCDPISGHTALYWYRQSLGQGLEFLIYFQGNSAPDKSGLPSDRFSAERTGGSVSTLTIQRTQQEDSAVYLCASSSSVGGSPSFYGYTFGSGTRLTVV.

The rearrangement uses TRBV6-5 and TRBJ1-6; D is unclear. With 5 bases removed from V and 4 bases from J, the gap between germline ends came to 12 bases. CDR1 is MNHEY and CDR2 is SVGAGI in the germline V gene. There are 15 residues in the CDR3. The CDR3 coding sequence is TGTGCCAGCAGTAGGAGGAATCGATATAATTCACCCCTCCACTTT. Translating it yields CASSRRNRYNSPLHF.

The chain is built from TRBV7-2 and TRBJ1-5; 8 nucleotides align to TRBD1. In germline, CDR1 is SGHTA, CDR2 FQGNSA. The CDR3 is 14 amino acids. Trimming at V came to 3 bases and at J to 7 bases, leaving 5 bases not matched to a gene. CDR3: CASSLDRDVQPQHF. CDR3 bases: TGTGCCAGCAGCTTGGACAGGGACGTACAGCCCCAGCATTTT.

CDR3 sequence (DNA): TGTGCCAGCAGTTCCTCCGGGACAGGGGCTAAACTGTTTTTT. Residues: CASSSSGTGAKLFF. J is TRBJ1-4 and V is TRBV27; 10 bases are shared with TRBD1. CDR3 length equals 14 residues. V lost 4 bases and J lost 11; bases outside the gene matches: 7. Germline V gene sequence: CDR1 MNHEY, CDR2 SMNVEV (reference sequence). The whole variable domain, filled in from reference TRBV27 and TRBJ1-4, reads EAQVTQNPRYLITVTGKKLTVTCSQNMNHEYMSWYRQDPGLGLRQIYYSMNVEVTDKGDVPEGYKVSRKEKRNFPLILESPSPNQTSLYFCASSSSGTGAKLFFGSGTQLSVL.

This clonotype was counted only a few times. The chain is built from TRBV7-2 and TRBJ2-3; no clear D gene. The V end lost 3 bases, the J end lost 6 bases, and 7 bases lay between the germline ends. This CDR3 spans 12 amino acids. Germline values: CDR1 SGHTA, CDR2 FQGNSA. Here the CDR3 DNA reads TGTGCCAGCAGCTTTAACCTGGATACGCAGTATTTT. Translation gives CASSFNLDTQYF.

This clonotype has only a few counts. The J gene is TRBJ2-5, the V gene TRBV25-1, with 11 bases matching TRBD2. This CDR3 contains 15 residues. The V gene's germline CDR1 is MGHDK and CDR2 SYGVNS. V lost 4 bases and J lost 4; bases outside the gene matches: 5. The CDR3, as DNA: TGTGCCAGCAGTGTGCTAGCGGGGGGCCTAGAGACCCAGTACTTC. Its protein is CASSVLAGGLETQYF.

This chain's CDR3 is CASSFGWGPDTGELFF. For the CDR3, the DNA is TGTGCCAGCAGTTTTGGTTGGGGGCCGGACACCGGGGAGCTGTTTTTT. This chain joins TRBV12-3 or TRBV12-4 and TRBJ2-2, with a tentative D call TRBD1 (6 bases). The CDR3 is 16 residues long. V was clipped by 3 bases and J by 3 bases, with 14 bases between them.

Only one count was recorded for this clonotype. The gene calls are TRBV5-1 and TRBJ2-7; the match to TRBD2 covers 8 bases. V lost 7 bases, J lost 5 bases, and 8 bases stayed unmatched. Germline V gene lookup returns CDR1 SGHRS and CDR2 YFSETQ. The CDR3 contains 13 residues. The CDR3, as DNA: TGCGCCAGCGCCCGGGGGGGGAGCAACGAGCAGTACTTC. This encodes CASARGGSNEQYF.

The chain combines TRBV4-2 with TRBJ2-1; 11 nucleotides match TRBD2. The length of the CDR3 is 16 residues. J was trimmed by 4 bases and V by 5 bases; bases with no gene match: 7. Germline V gene sequence: CDR1 LGHNA, CDR2 YNFKEQ. CDR3 residues: CASSFDSGGAYNEQFF. The CDR3 DNA follows: TGTGCCAGCAGCTTCGATAGCGGGGGGGCATACAATGAGCAGTTCTTC.

This CDR3 reads CSVVSGRDITDTQYF. The CDR3, as DNA: TGCAGCGTTGTTAGTGGACGGGACATCACAGATACGCAGTATTTT. The V gene is TRBV29-1, the J gene TRBJ2-3, with TRBD1 as a possible D gene (6 bases). Per the germline V gene, CDR1 is SQVTM and CDR2 is ANQGSEA. The ends were cut back, 4 bases at V and 2 bases at J, with 16 bases in the middle. The CDR3 has 15 amino acids.

This clonotype has just a few counts. The V and J genes are TRBV7-2 and TRBJ2-3, with a weak D call TRBD2 (5 bases). There are 15 residues in the CDR3. Germline CDR1 reads SGHTA; CDR2 reads FQGNSA. The V and J ends lost 5 bases and 0 bases respectively, with 12 bases between them. CDR3 loop: CASSPGLPSTDTQYF. The CDR3 nucleotides read TGTGCCAGCAGCCCCGGACTTCCTAGCACAGATACGCAGTATTTT.

As for this clonotype: One end of the junction varies from germline; a read error may be responsible. The chain couples TRBV7-2 to TRBJ2-1; 11 bases are a match to TRBD2. The CDR3 length is 17 residues. CDR1 is SGHTA and CDR2 is FQGNSA in the germline V gene. The CDR3 loop is CPSRATPTSGAYNEQFF. The CDR3, as DNA: TGTCCCAGCAGGGCCACTCCGACTAGCGGGGCGTACAATGAGCAGTTCTTC.